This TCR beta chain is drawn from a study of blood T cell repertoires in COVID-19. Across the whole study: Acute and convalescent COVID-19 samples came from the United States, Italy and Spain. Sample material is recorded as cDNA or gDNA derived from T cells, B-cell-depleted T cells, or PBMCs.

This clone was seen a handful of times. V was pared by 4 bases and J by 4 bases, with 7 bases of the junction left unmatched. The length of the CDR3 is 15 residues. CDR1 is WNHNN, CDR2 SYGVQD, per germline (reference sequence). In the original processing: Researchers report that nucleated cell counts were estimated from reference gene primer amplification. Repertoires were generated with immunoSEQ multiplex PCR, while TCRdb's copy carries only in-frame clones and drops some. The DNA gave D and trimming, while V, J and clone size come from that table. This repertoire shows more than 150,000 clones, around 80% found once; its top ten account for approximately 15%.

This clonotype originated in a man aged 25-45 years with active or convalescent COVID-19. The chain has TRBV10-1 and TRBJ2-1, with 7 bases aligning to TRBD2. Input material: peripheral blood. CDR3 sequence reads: CASSGTLAPYNEQFF. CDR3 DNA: TGCGCCAGCAGTGGGACACTAGCGCCGTACAATGAGCAGTTCTTC.